Here is one T cell receptor (beta chain) with its context. As yet, its antigen is unknown. This sample is drawn from a study of T cells after yellow fever vaccination. Template switching by 5'RACE produced TCR cDNA, adding a universal primer site and UMIs. A single record per CDR3 protein comes from TCRdb applying MiXCR to the 5' RACE reads. The sample lists 450,000 to 550,000 distinct CDR3 sequences, roughly 19% occurring once. V was trimmed by 6 bases and J by 7 bases, leaving 10 bases between them. CDR1 SGHRS and CDR2 YFSETQ come from the germline V gene. The CDR3 has 12 residues. Overall study results and limits: Though weaker, the secondary response peaked faster, on day 5 versus 15.

The sample in question was PBMCs, obtained 15 days after the yellow fever booster vaccination. The V and J genes are TRBV5-1 and TRBJ2-2; D may correspond to TRBD1 or TRBD2 (5 bases each). The TCR comes from a man under 40 who received the YFV17D yellow fever vaccine. The CDR3: CASKRGYGELFF. CDR3 DNA: TGCGCCAGCAAACGGGGCTACGGGGAGCTGTTTTTT.